This T cell receptor (beta chain) came from a study of vaccination and CD4 T cells after COVID-19. Study at large: Six male and four female convalescents took part, two of them Hispanic. Investigators stimulated cells with overlapping spike peptides drawn from SARS-CoV-2, HCoV-NL63, HCoV-OC43 and HCoV-229E. Study findings and constraints: Within the convalescent patients, spike mono-reactivity was found in 304 of 307 vaccine-specific clones.

Treatment indicated: approximately nine-day PBMC culture with coronavirus spike peptide pools or control peptides (ViraFEST assay). The CDR3 runs 14 residues. CDR1 is MNHEY and CDR2 is SVGAGI in the germline V gene. The V end was cut by 4 bases, the J end by 2 bases, with 11 bases between. As concerns this clonotype: Its antigen is still unknown.

Sequenced with the Oncomine TCR Beta short-read assay was DNA taken from cultured CD4+ T cells. Extraction of genomic DNA was performed on cultured CD4+ T cells. Each CDR3 protein gets one entry after TCRdb re-called the PCR reads with MiXCR. Of around 8,600 distinct CDR3 sequences in the sample, roughly half are singletons; the top ten hold approximately 21%. V is TRBV6-5 and J is TRBJ1-2; D may be TRBD1 (5 bases). Specimen: CD4+ T cells from blood, cultured in vitro. The TCR originated in a human donor who had recovered from COVID-19. For the CDR3, the DNA is TGTGCCAGCAGTTCTGTCAGGGCAAACTATGGCTACACCTTC. Translation: CASSSVRANYGYTF.